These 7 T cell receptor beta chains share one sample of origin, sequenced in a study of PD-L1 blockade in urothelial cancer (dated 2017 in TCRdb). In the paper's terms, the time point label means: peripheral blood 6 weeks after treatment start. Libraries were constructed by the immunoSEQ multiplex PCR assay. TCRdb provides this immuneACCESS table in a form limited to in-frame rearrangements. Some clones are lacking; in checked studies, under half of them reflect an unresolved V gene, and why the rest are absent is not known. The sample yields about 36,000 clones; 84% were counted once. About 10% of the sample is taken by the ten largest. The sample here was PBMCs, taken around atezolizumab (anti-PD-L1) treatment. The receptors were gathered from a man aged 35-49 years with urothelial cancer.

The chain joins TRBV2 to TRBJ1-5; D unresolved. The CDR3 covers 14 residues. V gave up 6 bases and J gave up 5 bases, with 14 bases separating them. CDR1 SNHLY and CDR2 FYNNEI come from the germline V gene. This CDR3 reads CASSLAERDQPQHF. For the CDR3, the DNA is TGTGCCAGCAGCCTGGCCGAGAGGGATCAGCCCCAGCATTTT.

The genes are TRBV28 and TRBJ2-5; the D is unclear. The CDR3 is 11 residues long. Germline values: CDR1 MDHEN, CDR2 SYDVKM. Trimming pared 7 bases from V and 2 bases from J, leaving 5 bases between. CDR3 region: CASTQQETQYF. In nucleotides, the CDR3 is TGTGCCAGCACCCAGCAAGAGACCCAGTACTTC.

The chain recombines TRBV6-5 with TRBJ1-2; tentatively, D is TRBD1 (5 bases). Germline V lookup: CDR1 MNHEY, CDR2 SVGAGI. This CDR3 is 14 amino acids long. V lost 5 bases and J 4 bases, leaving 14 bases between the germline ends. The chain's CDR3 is CASSDGRDLYGYTF. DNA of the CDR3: TGTGCCAGCAGTGACGGGCGGGACCTCTATGGCTACACCTTC.

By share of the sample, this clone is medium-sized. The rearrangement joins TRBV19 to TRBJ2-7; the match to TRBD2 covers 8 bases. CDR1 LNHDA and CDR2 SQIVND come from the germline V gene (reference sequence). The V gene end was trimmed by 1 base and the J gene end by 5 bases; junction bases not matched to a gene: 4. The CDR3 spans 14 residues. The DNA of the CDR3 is TGTGCCAGTAGTATAGGGCGGGAGGTGGACGAGCAGTACTTC. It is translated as CASSIGREVDEQYF.

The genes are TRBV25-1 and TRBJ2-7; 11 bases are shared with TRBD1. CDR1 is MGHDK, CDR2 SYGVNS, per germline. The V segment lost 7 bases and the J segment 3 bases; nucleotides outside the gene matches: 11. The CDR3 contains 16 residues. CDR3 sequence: CASTGDRGTHDYEQYF. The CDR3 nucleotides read TGTGCCAGCACTGGGGACAGGGGGACTCACGACTACGAGCAGTACTTC.

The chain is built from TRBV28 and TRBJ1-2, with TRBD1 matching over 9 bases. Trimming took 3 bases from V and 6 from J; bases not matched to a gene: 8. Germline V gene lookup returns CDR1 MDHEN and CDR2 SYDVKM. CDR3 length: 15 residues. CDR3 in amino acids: CASSFSPGQGNGYTF. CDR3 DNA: TGTGCCAGCAGTTTCAGCCCGGGACAGGGAAATGGCTACACCTTC.

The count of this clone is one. The DNA for the CDR3 is TGTGCCATCAGTGGCGGGGGACAGAACACTGAAGCTTTCTTT. It encodes CAISGGGQNTEAFF. V is TRBV10-3 and J is TRBJ1-1, with a weak D call TRBD1 (6 bases). The CDR3 consists of 14 residues. Trimming removed 4 bases from V and 1 base from J, with 10 bases in between. Germline CDR1 is ENHRY and CDR2 is SYGVKD.